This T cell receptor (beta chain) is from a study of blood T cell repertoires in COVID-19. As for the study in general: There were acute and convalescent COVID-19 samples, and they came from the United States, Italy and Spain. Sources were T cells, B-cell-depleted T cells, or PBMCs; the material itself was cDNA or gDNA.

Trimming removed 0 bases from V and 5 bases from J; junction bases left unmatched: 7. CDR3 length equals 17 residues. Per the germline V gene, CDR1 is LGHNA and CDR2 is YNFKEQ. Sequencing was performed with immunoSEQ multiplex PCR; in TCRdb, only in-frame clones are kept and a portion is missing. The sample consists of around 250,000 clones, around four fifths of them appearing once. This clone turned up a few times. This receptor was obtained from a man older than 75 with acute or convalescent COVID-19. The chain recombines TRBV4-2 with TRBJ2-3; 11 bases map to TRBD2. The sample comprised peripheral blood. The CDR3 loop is CASSQEGSGRARDTQYF. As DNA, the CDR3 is TGTGCCAGCAGCCAAGAGGGTAGCGGGAGGGCCAGAGATACGCAGTATTTT.